Below are 22 T cell receptor beta chains sequenced from a single sample in a study of T cells in women clearing cervical HPV infection. Clones were sequenced by immunoSEQ multiplex PCR, and TCRdb holds only the in-frame ones, with some missing. The sample data list 25,000 to 35,000 clones. The specimen was blood buffy coat. The receptor set was obtained from a woman between 18 and 70 years old with a cervical HPV16 infection that either progressed to CIN3+ or cleared (not recorded which).

With respect to this clone: A junction end diverges from the germline sequence, so it may reflect a read error. The read ends 3 residues before the CDR3 terminus; that terminus is restored from the germline J gene. The genes are TRBV18 and TRBJ2-7; D possibly matches TRBD1 or TRBD2 (5 bases each). This CDR3 region has 16 residues. The germline gives CDR1 KGHSH, CDR2 LQKENI. The sequenced CDR3 bases are TGTACCAGCTCACCACCGGGATCCGCCGGACATCCCGAG. Its protein product is CTSSPPGSAGHPE. The whole CDR3 reads CTSSPPGSAGHPEQYF.

About this clone: The read halts 3 residues ahead of the CDR3 end, with the missing end drawn from the germline J gene. The V call is TRBV2, the J call TRBJ2-7, with a possible D match to TRBD1 (5 bases). Germline loops: CDR1 SNHLY, CDR2 FYNNEI. This CDR3 contains 16 residues. The germline V and J ends were trimmed by 6 bases and 0 bases, with 18 bases remaining between them. The DNA read from the CDR3 is TGTGCCAGCAGGGAACAGGCTTCCCCTCGCTCCTACGAG. Protein product: CASREQASPRSYE. The whole CDR3 reads CASREQASPRSYEQYF.

Details on this clone: The CDR3 end lies 3 residues beyond the end of the read and is filled in from the germline J gene. The chain is built from TRBV19 and TRBJ2-3, with D possibly matching TRBD1 (6 bases). The CDR3 covers 13 residues. The germline gives CDR1 LNHDA, CDR2 SQIVND (reference sequence). CDR3 DNA, as far as it was read: TGTGCCAGATGGGGGCAGGGCGCTCAGCCG. This translates into CARWGQGAQP. In full, the CDR3 reads CARWGQGAQPQYF.

This clone counts as medium-sized by frequency. Read data end 3 residues before the CDR3 end; the end is taken from the germline J gene. The chain couples TRBV29-1 to TRBJ2-3; TRBD2 matches 10 bases. In germline, CDR1 is SQVTM, CDR2 ANQGSEA. The CDR3 sequence is 16 residues long. Trimming removed 4 bases from V and 3 bases from J; junction bases left unmatched: 10. The CDR3 sequence: CSVALAGVSRTDTQYF. The part of the CDR3 DNA that was read is TGCAGCGTTGCCCTAGCGGGAGTTTCTAGGACAGATACG.

Comments on this clone: The CDR3 end falls 3 residues outside the read, so it is completed with the germline J gene. This chain joins TRBV20-1 and TRBJ1-1; D not resolved. Germline V gene lookup returns CDR1 DFQATT and CDR2 SNEGSKA (reference sequence). This CDR3 region has 15 residues. The chain's CDR3 is CSARDTASGIYEAFF. The sequenced CDR3 bases are TGCAGTGCTAGAGATACGGCTAGCGGGATCTACGAG.

The CDR3 reads CAWRRGQDGQYF. The CDR3 DNA, read in part, is TGTGCCTGGAGGAGGGGGCAGGATGGT. J is TRBJ2-4 and V is TRBV30, with 7 bases that match TRBD1. The read is 3 residues too short to cover the CDR3 end, so that end is filled in from the germline J gene. This CDR3 region has 12 residues. Germline V gene sequence: CDR1 GTSNPN, CDR2 SVGIG (reference sequence).

Concerning this clone: Coverage ceases 3 residues before the CDR3 finishes, and the germline J gene fills in the end. The chain uses TRBV19 and TRBJ2-7; a weak D match, TRBD2 (5 bases). Germline CDR1 reads LNHDA; CDR2 reads SQIVND (reference sequence). This CDR3 comprises 15 residues. With 5 bases removed from V and 5 bases from J, the gap between germline ends came to 19 bases. The CDR3 is CASSPPRVEYHEQYF. CDR3 DNA (partial): TGTGCCAGTAGTCCACCGCGGGTAGAATACCACGAG.

Note on this clone: The read terminates 3 residues before the CDR3 end, so the remaining end is supplied by the germline J gene. The V and J genes are TRBV2 and TRBJ1-1; TRBD1 matches at 7 bases. The CDR3 contains 13 residues. Germline CDR1 SNHLY, CDR2 FYNNEI. V lost 4 bases to trimming and J lost 6 bases; unmatched junction nucleotides: 5. Here the CDR3 reads CASSVRGTAEAFF. The sequenced part of the CDR3 DNA is TGTGCCAGCAGTGTTCGGGGGACAGCTGAA.

Regarding this clone: Read data end 3 residues before the CDR3 end; the end is taken from the germline J gene. The V gene is TRBV2, the J gene TRBJ1-1, with D maybe TRBD1 (6 bases). Germline-derived CDR1 and CDR2 are SNHLY and FYNNEI. CDR3 length equals 14 residues. V was clipped by 6 bases and J by 4 bases, with 15 bases between them. This CDR3 is CASRVQGLSTEAFF. The sequenced part of the CDR3 DNA is TGTGCCAGCAGGGTACAGGGCCTCAGCACTGAA. The whole variable domain, remainder taken from reference TRBV2 and TRBJ1-1, is EPEVTQTPSHQVTQMGQEVILRCVPISNHLYFYWYRQILGQKVEFLVSFYNNEISEKSEIFDDQFSVERPDGSNFTLKIRSTKLEDSAMYFCASRVQGLSTEAFFGQGTRLTVV.

On this clone itself: The CDR3 end is not reached by the read, which stops 3 residues before it; the germline J gene fills it in. This chain uses TRBV28 with TRBJ2-1, with 10 bases that match TRBD1. Germline-derived CDR1 and CDR2 are MDHEN and SYDVKM. The junction had 8 bases not matched to a gene; V was cut back by 5 bases and J by 4 bases. The CDR3 consists of 16 residues. The CDR3 protein is CASSMTGGLWYNEQFF. The CDR3 bases that were read are TGTGCCAGCAGTATGACAGGGGGCTTGTGGTACAATGAG.

A note on this clone: The CDR3 end lies 3 residues beyond the end of the read and is filled in from the germline J gene. This chain connects TRBV7-2 to TRBJ2-2; no clear D gene. The CDR3 contains 13 residues. CDR1 and CDR2 (germline): SGHTA, FQGNSA. The sequenced CDR3 bases are TGTGCCAGCAGCCGTGCAACTAATGAAAAG. Encoded protein: CASSRATNEK. The full CDR3 reads CASSRATNEKLFF.

About this clone itself: The CDR3 is cut off 3 residues early in the read; its end comes from the germline J gene. The chain uses TRBV29-1 and TRBJ1-2, with TRBD1 identical over 7 bases. Germline V gene lookup returns CDR1 SQVTM and CDR2 ANQGSEA. J gave up 6 bases and V 7 bases, and 5 bases lay outside the gene matches. CDR3 length equals 11 residues. The CDR3 DNA, read in part, is TGCAGCGAAAGGGGGCCTCATGGC. It codes for CSERGPHG. The CDR3 in its entirety is CSERGPHGYTF.

Concerning this clone itself: From the germline J gene comes the end of the CDR3, since the read stops 3 residues before it. The V gene is TRBV7-6, the J gene TRBJ1-2, with 7 bases that match TRBD1. J lost 2 bases, V lost 5 bases, and 5 bases had no gene match. This CDR3 comprises 14 residues. In germline, CDR1 is SGHVS, CDR2 FNYEAQ. CDR3: CASSPGTANYGYTF. CDR3 DNA, as far as it was read: TGTGCCAGCAGCCCTGGGACAGCAAACTATGGC.

Concerning this clone itself: The read ends 3 residues shy of where the CDR3 ends; the end is completed using the germline J gene. V and J are TRBV5-4 and TRBJ1-2; TRBD1 aligns across 10 bases. Looked up from germline, CDR1 is SGHNT and CDR2 is YYREEE (reference sequence). The CDR3 contains 15 residues. J was trimmed by 6 bases and V by 5 bases; bases with no gene match: 10. The covered CDR3 bases are TGTGCCAGCAGATCAGGGCGGACAGGGGGGGATGGC. This codes for CASRSGRTGGDG. Given in full, the CDR3 is CASRSGRTGGDGYTF.

To note about this clone: The read halts 3 residues ahead of the CDR3 end, with the missing end drawn from the germline J gene. The chain is built from TRBV6-2 or TRBV6-3 and TRBJ2-2, with 11 bases that match TRBD2. This CDR3 region has 16 residues. CDR1 and CDR2 from the germline V gene are MNHEY and SVGEGT. After removal of 6 bases from V and 5 bases from J, the junction contained 8 bases not matched to a gene. CDR3 sequence reads: CASSRGTSGVTGELFF. The sequenced CDR3 bases are TGTGCCAGCAGCCGGGGGACTAGCGGAGTAACCGGGGAG.

Concerning this clone: The read ends 3 residues early relative to the CDR3; the germline J gene fills the gap. J is TRBJ1-1 and V is TRBV2; 10 bases fit TRBD1. With V trimmed by 5 bases and J by 3 bases, 6 bases remained unmatched. There are 15 residues in the CDR3. Germline V gene sequence: CDR1 SNHLY, CDR2 FYNNEI. CDR3 bases read: TGTGCCAGCAGTCTCGCGACAGGGGGCTACACTGAA. Its protein is CASSLATGGYTE. The whole CDR3 reads CASSLATGGYTEAFF.

A word on this clone: The read terminates 3 residues before the CDR3 end, so the remaining end is supplied by the germline J gene. The genes are TRBV7-8 and TRBJ2-3, with TRBD1 matching over 7 bases. This CDR3 has 14 residues. J lost 6 bases, V lost 5 bases, and 8 bases had no gene match. The V gene's germline CDR1 is SGHVS and CDR2 FQNEAQ. This chain's CDR3 is CASSVQGNQDTQYF. The part of the CDR3 DNA that was read is TGTGCCAGCAGCGTACAGGGGAATCAGGATACG.

Details on this clone: The observed sequence ends 3 residues before the CDR3 terminus, with the missing tail filled in from the germline J gene. This chain links TRBV7-9 with TRBJ1-1; D gene unclear. The germline V gene has CDR1 SEHNR and CDR2 FQNEAQ (reference sequence). The CDR3 is made up of 13 amino acids. The V gene lost 2 bases and the J gene lost 1 base, with 5 bases spanning the gap. CDR3 region: CASSLSGNTEAFF. The part of the CDR3 DNA that was read is TGTGCCAGCAGCTTATCCGGGAACACTGAA.

As regards this clone: Read data end 3 residues before the CDR3 end; the end is taken from the germline J gene. The rearrangement uses TRBV20-1 and TRBJ2-2; weak D call: TRBD2 (5 bases). V shed 0 bases and J shed 3 bases, with 17 bases lying between them. The germline CDR1 and CDR2 sequences are DFQATT and SNEGSKA (reference sequence). The CDR3 loop spans 17 amino acids. The CDR3 here is CSARDPTPQRDTGELFF. The DNA read from the CDR3 is TGCAGTGCTAGAGATCCAACCCCCCAGAGGGACACCGGGGAG.

About this clone itself: Read sequence stops 3 residues before the CDR3 end, and the germline J gene provides the missing end. This chain uses TRBV7-6 with TRBJ2-2, with 10 bases lining up with TRBD1. V lost 5 bases to trimming and J lost 4 bases; unmatched junction nucleotides: 4. The CDR3 covers 15 residues. Germline V gene data show CDR1 as SGHVS and CDR2 as FNYEAQ. The part of the CDR3 DNA that was read is TGTGCCAGCAGCCCCGGACAGGGGGGCACCGGGGAG. This translates into CASSPGQGGTGE. In full, the CDR3 is CASSPGQGGTGELFF.

As regards this clone: The CDR3 end falls 3 residues outside the read, so it is completed with the germline J gene. The chain uses TRBV7-2 and TRBJ2-3, with a possible D match to TRBD2 (5 bases). The germline CDR1 and CDR2 sequences are SGHTA and FQGNSA. The V end was cut by 5 bases, the J end by 8 bases, with 8 bases between. This CDR3 is 11 amino acids long. CDR3 residues: CASSPGVTQYF. CDR3 DNA (partial): TGTGCCAGCAGCCCCGGGGTTACG.

On this clone itself: The DNA ends 3 residues before the CDR3 does, and the rest of the CDR3 is filled in from the germline J gene. This sequence joins TRBV2 and TRBJ1-2; TRBD1 might be the D (6 bases). Germline V gene lookup returns CDR1 SNHLY and CDR2 FYNNEI. The CDR3 is made up of 15 amino acids. The CDR3 DNA, read in part, is TGTGCCAGCAGTGGGAGCGGGGGGGCCGCCTACGAC. It is translated as CASSGSGGAAYD. The whole CDR3 reads CASSGSGGAAYDYTF.